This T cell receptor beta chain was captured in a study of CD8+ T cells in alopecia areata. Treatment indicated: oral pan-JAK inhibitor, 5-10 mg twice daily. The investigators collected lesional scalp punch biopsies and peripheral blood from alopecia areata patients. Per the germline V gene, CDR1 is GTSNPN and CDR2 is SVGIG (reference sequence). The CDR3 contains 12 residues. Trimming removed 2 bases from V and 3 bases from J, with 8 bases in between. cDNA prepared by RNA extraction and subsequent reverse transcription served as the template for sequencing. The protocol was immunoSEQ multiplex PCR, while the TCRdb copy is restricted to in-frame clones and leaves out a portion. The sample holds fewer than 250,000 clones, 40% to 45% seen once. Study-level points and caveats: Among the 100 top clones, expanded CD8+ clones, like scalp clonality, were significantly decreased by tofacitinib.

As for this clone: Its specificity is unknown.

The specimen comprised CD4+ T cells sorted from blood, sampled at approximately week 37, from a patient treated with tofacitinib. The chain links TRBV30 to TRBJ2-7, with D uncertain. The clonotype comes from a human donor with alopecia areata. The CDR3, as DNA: TGTGCCTGGAGTCGACCTTACTACGAGCAGTACTTC. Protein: CAWSRPYYEQYF.